The present entry profiles one TCR beta chain with its context. Germline V gene sequence: CDR1 MNHNY, CDR2 SVGAGI (reference sequence). The V end was cut by 6 bases, the J end by 7 bases, with 12 bases between. This CDR3 has 12 residues. Clones were sequenced by immunoSEQ multiplex PCR, and TCRdb holds only the in-frame ones, with some missing. The profile covers about 31,000 clones, with 82% appearing a single time and about a fifth taken by the ten largest. The sample is drawn from a study of OX40 agonist ivuxolimab in advanced cancers. Sequenced material: CD4+ or CD8+ T cells sorted from blood, taken in a trial of the OX40 agonist ivuxolimab. The chain links TRBV6-6 to TRBJ1-1, with D uncertain. The TCR originated in an adult with an advanced solid tumor such as melanoma, head and neck, liver or kidney cancer. The CDR3 region has the DNA TGTGCCAGCAGACCCCCTAGAGGTGAAGCTTTCTTT. It yields the protein CASRPPRGEAFF.